This is a list of T cell receptor beta chains from one sample in a study of cytomegalovirus exposure and HLA in healthy donors. Repertoires were generated with immunoSEQ multiplex PCR, while TCRdb's copy carries only in-frame clones and drops some. Found here are 150,000 to 250,000 clones, less than 80% of them singletons; the top ten hold approximately 4.4%. Sequencing used PBMCs. The source is a woman aged 30 to 39 in good health and CMV-seropositive. Both conserved end residues are part of each CDR3. The D gene is left open where the match is weak.

TRBJ2-4 TRBV7-9 - CASSPSTGRAKNIQYF
TRBJ2-4 TRBV7-2 TRBD1 CASRSTGGKNIQYF
TRBJ1-2 TRBV29-1 - CSVGRKESNYGYTF
TRBJ2-3 TRBV7-2 TRBD1 CASSTTGVITDTQYF
TRBJ2-5 TRBV7-9 TRBD1 CASSLAGQGKRETQYF
TRBJ2-1 TRBV7-9 TRBD1 CASSHPDRGYNEQFF
TRBJ1-3 TRBV15 - CATSRDQGTGNTIYF
TRBJ2-7 TRBV14 - CASARGNSLYEQYF
TRBJ2-7 TRBV5-4 - CASGRSSYEQYF
TRBJ2-7 TRBV28 TRBD1 CASTSGTGGYEQYF
TRBJ1-1 TRBV29-1 - CSVVPYTEAFF
TRBJ2-1 TRBV4-1 - CASSQNLNNEQFF
TRBJ1-1 TRBV7-9 TRBD1 CASSLGDRDEAFF
TRBJ2-3 TRBV5-8 - CASSLGDSSTDTQYF
TRBJ1-2 TRBV19 TRBD1 CASSPPRGQGAYGYTF
TRBJ2-1 TRBV11-3 TRBD2 CASLLAGSTYNEQFF
TRBJ2-7 TRBV4-3 - CASSQDLSYEQYF
TRBJ2-7 TRBV2 - CASSESPFQDYEQYF
TRBJ1-5 TRBV5-1 - CASSLSGRDSNQPQHF
TRBJ2-7 TRBV6-5 - CASSLAASGEQYF
TRBJ1-1 TRBV10-1 - CASSDTLGTEAFF
TRBJ1-1 TRBV5-5 TRBD1 CASSQGRGQGFISDTEAFF
TRBJ2-7 TRBV5-6 - CASSLASFSDRWKEQYF
TRBJ2-2 TRBV7-8 TRBD1 CALGQANTGELFF
TRBJ2-3 TRBV5-6 - CASSSLSGTDTQYF
TRBJ1-2 TRBV7-9 - CASSLEVPRSGYTF